This T cell receptor beta chain was retrieved from a study of Graves' ophthalmopathy and Graves' hyperthyroidism. Looking at the study overall: Peripheral blood was gathered at the point of initial diagnosis, before any treatment started.

RNA transcripts yielded amplified TCR beta CDR3 regions. First-round RT-PCR employed HTBI primers, with a second-round multiplex PCR after it. One entry per CDR3 protein results from TCRdb running MiXCR on the multiplex PCR reads. In the table there are roughly 350,000 distinct CDR3 sequences, about a sixth of which are singletons. This clonotype was seen at least ten times. Hyperthyroidism showing no ophthalmopathy within 18 months of follow-up was stable. In this cohort, patients with other autoimmune diseases, uncontrolled infections, pregnancy or lactation were excluded. The source of the PBMCs was less than 12 ml of fresh peripheral blood. V was trimmed by 5 bases and J by 0 bases, leaving 8 bases between them. CDR3 length: 14 residues. CDR1 is SNHLY, CDR2 FYNNEI, per germline.

The clonotype originates from an adult woman with stable Graves' hyperthyroidism. Sequenced: peripheral blood. The chain joins TRBV2 to TRBJ1-3; D not resolved. The CDR3: CASSPGASGNTIYF. CDR3 nucleotide sequence: TGTGCCAGCAGTCCAGGCGCCTCTGGAAACACCATATATTTT. The full variable domain, in which reference TRBV2 and TRBJ1-3 provide the parts outside the CDR3, is EPEVTQTPSHQVTQMGQEVILRCVPISNHLYFYWYRQILGQKVEFLVSFYNNEISEKSEIFDDQFSVERPDGSNFTLKIRSTKLEDSAMYFCASSPGASGNTIYFGEGSWLTVV.